The clone carrying this TCR beta chain was counted once. The data were taken from a study of blood T cell repertoires in COVID-19. As for the study in general: Samples of COVID-19 (acute and convalescent) were obtained from the United States, Italy and Spain. PBMCs, B-cell-depleted T cells, or T cells provided the cDNA or gDNA that made up the material.

Germline V lookup: CDR1 LGHNA, CDR2 YNFKEQ. V was pared by 4 bases and J by 3 bases, with 2 bases of the junction left unmatched. The CDR3 runs to 15 residues. In the authors' workflow: Estimated nucleated cell counts came from reference gene primer amplification. Data came from immunoSEQ multiplex PCR; TCRdb stores just in-frame clones and leaves some out. V and J calls and clone size follow that table, whereas D and trimming were derived from the DNA. The table shows about 220,000 clones, with roughly 90% occurring only once. The chain is built from TRBV4-2 and TRBJ2-3; TRBD2 aligns across 12 bases. The receptor's source is a young man who had recovered from COVID-19. Sequences were obtained from peripheral blood. The CDR3 sequence is CASSPTSGGTDTQYF. The CDR3 DNA reads as TGTGCCAGCAGCCCGACTAGCGGGGGAACAGATACGCAGTATTTT.